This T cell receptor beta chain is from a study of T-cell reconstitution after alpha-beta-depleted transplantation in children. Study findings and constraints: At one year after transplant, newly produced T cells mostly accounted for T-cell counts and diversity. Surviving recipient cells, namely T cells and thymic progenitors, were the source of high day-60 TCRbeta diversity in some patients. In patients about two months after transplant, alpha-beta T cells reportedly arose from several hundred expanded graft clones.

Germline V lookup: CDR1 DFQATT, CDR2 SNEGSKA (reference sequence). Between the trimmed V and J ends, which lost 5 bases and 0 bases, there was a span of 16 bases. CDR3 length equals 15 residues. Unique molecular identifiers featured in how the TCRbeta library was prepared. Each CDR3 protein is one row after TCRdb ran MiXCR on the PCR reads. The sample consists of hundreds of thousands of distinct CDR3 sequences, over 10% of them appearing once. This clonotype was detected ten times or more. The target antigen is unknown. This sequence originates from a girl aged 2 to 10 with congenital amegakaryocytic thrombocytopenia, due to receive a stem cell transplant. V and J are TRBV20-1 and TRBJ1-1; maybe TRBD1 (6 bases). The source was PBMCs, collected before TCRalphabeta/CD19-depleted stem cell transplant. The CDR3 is CSALNVWGLNTEAFF. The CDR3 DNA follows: TGCAGTGCTCTGAATGTATGGGGGCTGAACACTGAAGCTTTCTTT.